Sequencing of this T cell receptor (beta chain) was carried out in a study of identical twins. In TCRdb, the 5' RACE reads were re-called with MiXCR into one record per CDR3 protein. The sample yields 200,000 to 250,000 distinct CDR3 sequences, roughly 7% seen once. CDR3 size: 12 residues. Germline CDR1 SGHKS, CDR2 YYEKEE (reference sequence). V shed 0 bases and J shed 8 bases, with 6 bases lying between them. The sample holds many counts of this clonotype. This same sample was also part of a study on yellow fever vaccine responses in identical twins.

The specimen was memory (CD45RO+) T cells sorted from blood. J is TRBJ2-1 and V is TRBV5-5; D remains ambiguous. This TCR was sampled from a woman under 30 in good health. This chain's CDR3 is CASSLVSHEQFF. In DNA form, the CDR3 reads TGTGCCAGCAGCTTGGTGTCGCATGAGCAGTTCTTC.